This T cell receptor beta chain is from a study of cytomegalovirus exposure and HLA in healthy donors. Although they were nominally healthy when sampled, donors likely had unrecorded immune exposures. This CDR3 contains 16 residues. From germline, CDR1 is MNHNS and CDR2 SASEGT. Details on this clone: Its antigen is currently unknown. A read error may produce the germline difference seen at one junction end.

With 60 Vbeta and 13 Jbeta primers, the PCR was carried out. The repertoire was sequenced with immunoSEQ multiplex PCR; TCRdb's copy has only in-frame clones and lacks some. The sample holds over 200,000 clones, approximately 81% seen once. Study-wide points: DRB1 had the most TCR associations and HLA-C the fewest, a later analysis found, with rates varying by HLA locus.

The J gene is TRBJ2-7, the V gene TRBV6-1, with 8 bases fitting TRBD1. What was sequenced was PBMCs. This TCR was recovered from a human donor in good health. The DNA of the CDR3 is TGTGCCAGCAGTGACGCCAGGGGGCCTGCCTCCCACGAGCAGTACTTC. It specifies CASSDARGPASHEQYF.